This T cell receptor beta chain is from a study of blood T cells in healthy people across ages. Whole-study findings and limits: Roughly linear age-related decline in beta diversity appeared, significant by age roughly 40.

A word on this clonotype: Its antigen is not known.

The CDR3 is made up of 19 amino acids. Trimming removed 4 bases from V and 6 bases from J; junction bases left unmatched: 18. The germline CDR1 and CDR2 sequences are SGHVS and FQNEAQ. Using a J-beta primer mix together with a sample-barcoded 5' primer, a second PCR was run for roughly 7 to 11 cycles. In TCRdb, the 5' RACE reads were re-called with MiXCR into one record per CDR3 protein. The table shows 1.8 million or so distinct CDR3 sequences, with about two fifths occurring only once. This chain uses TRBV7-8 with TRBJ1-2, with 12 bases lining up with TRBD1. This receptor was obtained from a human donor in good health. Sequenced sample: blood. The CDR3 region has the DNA TGTGCCAGCAGCTCGAGCCGGGACAGGGGGCTGGTTTTTGACCATGGCTACACCTTC. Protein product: CASSSSRDRGLVFDHGYTF.